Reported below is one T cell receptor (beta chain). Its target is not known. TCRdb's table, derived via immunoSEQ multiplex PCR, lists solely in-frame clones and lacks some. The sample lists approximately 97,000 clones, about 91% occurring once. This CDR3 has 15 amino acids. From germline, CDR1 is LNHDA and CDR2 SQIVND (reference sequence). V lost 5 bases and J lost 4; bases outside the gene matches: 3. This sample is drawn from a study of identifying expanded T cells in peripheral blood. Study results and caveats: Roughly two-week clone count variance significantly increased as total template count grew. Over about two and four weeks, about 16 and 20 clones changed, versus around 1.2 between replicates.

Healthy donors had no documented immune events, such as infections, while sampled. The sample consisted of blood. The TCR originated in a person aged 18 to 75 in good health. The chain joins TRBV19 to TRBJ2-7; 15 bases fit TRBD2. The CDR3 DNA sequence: TGTGCCAGTAGTGGGGGGACTAGCGGGAGGTACGAGCAGTACTTC. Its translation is CASSGGTSGRYEQYF. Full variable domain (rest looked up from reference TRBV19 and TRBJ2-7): DGGITQSPKYLFRKEGQNVTLSCEQNLNHDAMYWYRQDPGQGLRLIYYSQIVNDFQKGDIAEGYSVSREKKESFPLTVTSAQKNPTAFYLCASSGGTSGRYEQYFGPGTRLTVT.